This T cell receptor beta chain is drawn from a study of T cell responses to AZD1222 COVID-19 vaccine (dated by TCRdb to about 2021). With respect to the entire study: A total of approximately 230 trial participants underwent TCR sequencing, of whom 200 to 220 received two doses of AZD1222 and some 25 received two doses of the MenACWY control vaccine. Trial participants were enrolled by age into 18-55, 56-69 and 70-plus year subgroups, with roughly 160, 29 and 62 TCR-sequenced participants respectively.

This clone was counted once. No cognate antigen has been identified for it. No base quality values were provided; no much bigger clone lies one nucleotide off. Broad study findings and their caveats: Vaccine-associated CD4 TCRs spanned the whole spike protein, with dominant responses in regions 160-218 and 743-854. Conclusions about previously exposed vaccinees are limited because only six or seven AZD1222 recipients were SARS-CoV-2 seropositive at baseline. Because no day 14 peak-response samples were available, the repertoires could be characterized only after the peak T cell response. Most participants were white British and females outnumbered males, and the authors suggested that clonal diversity may have been underestimated. Spike-specific TCR breadth and depth rose significantly after two AZD1222 doses compared with day 0 and with MenACWY recipients. Reportedly, close to half of the unique spike-specific TCRs recognized epitopes lying outside the regions that are mutated in the B.1.351 and B.1.1.7 variants. In the small 56-69-year group, the increase in depth fell short of significance, most likely because of low power.

Read against the paper, the sample's time point label means: about 28 days (+/-7) after the second vaccine dose. AZD1222 recipients whose second dose came at about 4 weeks and those whose second dose came at about 12 weeks were combined into one group, since spike-specific TCR depth and breadth did not differ between the two schedules. Samples from vaccinated people were obtained from the UK trials COV001 and COV002, which included a single-blind randomized controlled phase 2/3 trial of AZD1222 (ChAdOx1 nCoV-19) in healthy adults. For TCRbeta chain sequencing, PBMC samples from trial participants were taken at day 0 and at day 28 after the second dose. Deletion took 0 bases off V and 7 bases off J, with a span of 12 bases between the germline ends. Via the germline V gene (reference sequence), CDR1 is GTSNPN and CDR2 SVGIG. The CDR3 numbers 14 residues from cysteine through phenylalanine. The read is trimmed to its CDR3 DNA, 42 bases read in frame from base 1.

The CDR3 regions of human TCRbeta chains were analyzed by immunosequencing. On the study's bioinformatics: TCRs in the repertoires were matched against a reference library of SARS-CoV-2-specific TCRs that had been generated with the MIRA antigen-specificity platform. Breadth was defined as the fraction of unique TCRs that were SARS-CoV-2-associated. Depth was defined as the fraction of total T cells that were SARS-CoV-2-associated. Using the MIRA data, each spike-specific TCR was mapped to the spike region that the TCR reacts to and placed in a CD4 or CD8 class. Log10-transformed breadth and depth values were compared by one-way ANOVA with Sidak's multiple comparisons tests. TCRdb stores this immuneACCESS table with in-frame sequences only. Part of the clones is absent; in the studies checked, under half of the shortfall reflects unresolved V genes, and no reason is known for the rest. V, J and clone size derive from that table, while D and trimming were established from the DNA sequence. Across this sample there are approximately 89,000 clones, with about 86% seen only once. The biggest ten clones account for around 5.9% of the sample.

This specimen was peripheral blood, taken 28 days after the second AZD1222 dose. The chain is made from TRBV30 and TRBJ1-4, with the D gene call left open. The clonotype comes from an adult who received the AZD1222 COVID-19 vaccine. The DNA sequence reads TGTGCCTGGAGTGTGGGCAGCGGCGCTGAAAAACTGTTTTTT. Protein translation: CAWSVGSGAEKLFF.